The rows below give T cell receptor beta chains drawn from one sample of a study of early T cells in non-severe SARS-CoV-2 infection. From the 5' RACE reads, TCRdb called clonotypes with MiXCR, one entry per CDR3 protein. The table lists roughly 62,000 distinct CDR3 sequences, more than 7.5% of them singletons. The sequenced sample consisted of whole blood. Receptors were obtained from an adult who was a healthcare worker with PCR-confirmed SARS-CoV-2 infection or an uninfected control (not recorded which). Each CDR3 is given without its conserved first and last residue.

J	length	V	CDR3
TRBJ2-1	13	TRBV11-2	ASSPTGTSYNEQF
TRBJ2-3	12	TRBV10-3	AISDGTRGDTQY
TRBJ2-1	13	TRBV27	ASGQGVFSYNEQF
TRBJ2-3	14	TRBV9	ASSVAGGGSTDTQY
TRBJ1-6	12	TRBV11-2	ASSYTGGTSPLH
TRBJ1-1	12	TRBV20-1	SARLGGSKPEAF
TRBJ2-7	12	TRBV27	ASSSGLAGDEQY
TRBJ1-2	10	TRBV29-1	SVEDLGEGYT
TRBJ2-2	12	TRBV19	ASSIVPNTGELF
TRBJ2-1	18	TRBV23-1	ASRTYGTPSGYPTYNEQF